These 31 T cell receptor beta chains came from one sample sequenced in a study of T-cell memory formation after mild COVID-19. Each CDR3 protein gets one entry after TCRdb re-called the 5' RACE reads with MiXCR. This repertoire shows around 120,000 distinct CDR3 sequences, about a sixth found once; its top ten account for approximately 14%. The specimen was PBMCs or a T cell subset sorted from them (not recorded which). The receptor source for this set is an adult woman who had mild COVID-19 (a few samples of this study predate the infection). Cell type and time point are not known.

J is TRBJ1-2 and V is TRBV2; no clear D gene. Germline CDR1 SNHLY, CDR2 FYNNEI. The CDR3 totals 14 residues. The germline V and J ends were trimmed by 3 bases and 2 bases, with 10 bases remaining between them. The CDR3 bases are TGTGCCAGCAGTGAGGGTGGGCACAACTATGGCTACACCTTC. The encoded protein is CASSEGGHNYGYTF.

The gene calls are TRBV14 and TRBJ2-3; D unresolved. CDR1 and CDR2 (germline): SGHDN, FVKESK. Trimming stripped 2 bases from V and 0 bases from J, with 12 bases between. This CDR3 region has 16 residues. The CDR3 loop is CASSQHRGSSTDTQYF. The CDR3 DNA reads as TGTGCCAGCAGCCAACACCGCGGATCTAGCACAGATACGCAGTATTTT. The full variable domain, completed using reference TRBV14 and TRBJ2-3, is EAGVTQFPSHSVIEKGQTVTLRCDPISGHDNLYWYRRVMGKEIKFLLHFVKESKQDESGMPNNRFLAERTGGTYSTLKVQPAELEDSGVYFCASSQHRGSSTDTQYFGPGTRLTVL.

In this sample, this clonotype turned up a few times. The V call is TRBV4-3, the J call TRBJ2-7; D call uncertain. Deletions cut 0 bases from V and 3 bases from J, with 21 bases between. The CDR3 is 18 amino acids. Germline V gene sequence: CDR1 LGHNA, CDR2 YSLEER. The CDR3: CASSQERTSGRRRYEQYF. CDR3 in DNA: TGCGCCAGCAGCCAAGAGAGAACGTCTGGACGGCGGCGCTACGAGCAGTACTTC.

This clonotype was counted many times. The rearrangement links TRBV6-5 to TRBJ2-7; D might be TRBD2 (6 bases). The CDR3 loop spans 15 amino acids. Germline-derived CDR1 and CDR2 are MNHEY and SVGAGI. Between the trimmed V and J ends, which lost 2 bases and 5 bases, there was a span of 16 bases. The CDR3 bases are TGTGCCAGCAGTTACCGGGGGATGTTGGTCGACGAGCAGTACTTC. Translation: CASSYRGMLVDEQYF.

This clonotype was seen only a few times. The CDR3 nucleotides read TGTGCCAGCAGGAAGAGGGAGACCCAGTACTTC. Translating it yields CASRKRETQYF. This chain links TRBV27 with TRBJ2-5; D uncertain. V lost 6 bases to trimming and J lost 5 bases, with 7 bases between them. Germline assignment: CDR1 MNHEY and CDR2 SMNVEV (reference sequence). This CDR3 spans 11 amino acids.

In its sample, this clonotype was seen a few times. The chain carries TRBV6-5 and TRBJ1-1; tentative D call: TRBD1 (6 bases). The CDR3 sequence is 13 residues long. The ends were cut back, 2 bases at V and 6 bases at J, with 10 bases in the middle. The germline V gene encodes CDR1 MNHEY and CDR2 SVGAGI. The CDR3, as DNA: TGTGCCAGCAGTTACCCGACAGGATCTGAAGCTTTCTTT. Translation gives CASSYPTGSEAFF.

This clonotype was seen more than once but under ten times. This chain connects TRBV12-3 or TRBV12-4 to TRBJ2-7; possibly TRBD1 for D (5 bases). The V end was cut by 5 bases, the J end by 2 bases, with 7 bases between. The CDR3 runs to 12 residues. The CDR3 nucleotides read TGTGCCAGCAGTCAGGGTCCCTACGAGCAGTACTTC. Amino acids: CASSQGPYEQYF.

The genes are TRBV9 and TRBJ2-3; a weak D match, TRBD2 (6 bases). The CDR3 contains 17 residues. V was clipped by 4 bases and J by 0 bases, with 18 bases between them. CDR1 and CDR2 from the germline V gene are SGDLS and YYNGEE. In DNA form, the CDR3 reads TGTGCCAGCAGCCCCCGAAGTGGTAGCGGAAGCACAGATACGCAGTATTTT. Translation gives CASSPRSGSGSTDTQYF.

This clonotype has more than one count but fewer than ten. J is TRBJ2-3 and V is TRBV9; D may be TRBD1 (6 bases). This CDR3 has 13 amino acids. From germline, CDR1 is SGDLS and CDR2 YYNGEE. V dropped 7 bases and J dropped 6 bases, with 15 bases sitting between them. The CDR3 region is CASAQTGQDTQYF. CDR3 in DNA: TGTGCCAGCGCCCAAACAGGGCAGGATACGCAGTATTTT.

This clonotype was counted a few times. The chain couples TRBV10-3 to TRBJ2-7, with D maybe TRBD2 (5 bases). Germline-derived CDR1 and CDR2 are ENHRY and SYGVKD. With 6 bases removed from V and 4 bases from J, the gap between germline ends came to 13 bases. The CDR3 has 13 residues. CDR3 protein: CAISTGLGYEQYF. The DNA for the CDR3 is TGTGCCATCAGCACGGGATTAGGGTACGAGCAGTACTTC.

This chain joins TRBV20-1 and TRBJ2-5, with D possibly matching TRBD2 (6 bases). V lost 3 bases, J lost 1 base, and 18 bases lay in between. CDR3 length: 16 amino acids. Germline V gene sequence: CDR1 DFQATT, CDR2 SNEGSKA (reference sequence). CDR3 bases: TGCAGTGCTAGTGCAGAGCGGAGGGTCCTCCAAGAGACCCAGTACTTC. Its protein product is CSASAERRVLQETQYF.

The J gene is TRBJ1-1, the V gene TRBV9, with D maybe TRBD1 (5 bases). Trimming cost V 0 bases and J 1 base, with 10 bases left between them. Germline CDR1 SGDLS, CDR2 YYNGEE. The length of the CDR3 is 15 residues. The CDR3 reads CASSVAGRANTEAFF. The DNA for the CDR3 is TGTGCCAGCAGCGTAGCGGGCAGGGCGAACACTGAAGCTTTCTTT.

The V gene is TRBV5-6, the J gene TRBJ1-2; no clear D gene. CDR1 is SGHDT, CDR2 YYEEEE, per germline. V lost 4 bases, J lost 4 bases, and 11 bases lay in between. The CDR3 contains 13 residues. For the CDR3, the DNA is TGTGCCAGCAGCCCGGCAGGTCCCTATGGCTACACCTTC. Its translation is CASSPAGPYGYTF.

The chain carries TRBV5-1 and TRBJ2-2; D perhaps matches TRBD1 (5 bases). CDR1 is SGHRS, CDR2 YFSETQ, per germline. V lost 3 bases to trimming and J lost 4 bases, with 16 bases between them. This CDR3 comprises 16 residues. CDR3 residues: CASSSHPDSLTGELFF. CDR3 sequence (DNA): TGCGCCAGCAGCTCCCATCCCGACAGCCTCACCGGGGAGCTGTTTTTT.

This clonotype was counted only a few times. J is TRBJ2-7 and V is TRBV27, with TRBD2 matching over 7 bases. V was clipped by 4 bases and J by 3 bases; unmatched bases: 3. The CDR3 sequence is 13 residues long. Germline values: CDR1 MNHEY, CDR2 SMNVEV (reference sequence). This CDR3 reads CASSSSGNYEQYF. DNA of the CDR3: TGTGCCAGCAGTTCCAGCGGGAACTACGAGCAGTACTTC.

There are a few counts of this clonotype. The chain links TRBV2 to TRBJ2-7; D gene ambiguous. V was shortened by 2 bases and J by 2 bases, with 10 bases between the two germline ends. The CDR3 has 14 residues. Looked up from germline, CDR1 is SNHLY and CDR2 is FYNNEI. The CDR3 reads CASSEIGSPYEQYF. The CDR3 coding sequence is TGTGCCAGCAGTGAAATCGGCAGTCCCTACGAGCAGTACTTC.

The CDR3 is CASSPPDGGEQFF. CDR3 coding DNA: TGCGCCAGCAGCCCTCCTGACGGGGGTGAGCAGTTCTTC. This sequence joins TRBV5-1 and TRBJ2-1; TRBD2 might be the D (6 bases). Germline V CDR1 and CDR2: SGHRS, YFSETQ. There are 13 residues in the CDR3. V shed 4 bases and J shed 9 bases, with 14 bases lying between them.

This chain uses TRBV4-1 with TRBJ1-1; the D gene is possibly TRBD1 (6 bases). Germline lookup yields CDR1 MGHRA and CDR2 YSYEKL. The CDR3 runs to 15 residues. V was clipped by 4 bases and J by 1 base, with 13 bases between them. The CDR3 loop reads CASSPSRTENTEAFF. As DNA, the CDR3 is TGCGCCAGCAGCCCTAGTAGGACAGAGAACACTGAAGCTTTCTTT.

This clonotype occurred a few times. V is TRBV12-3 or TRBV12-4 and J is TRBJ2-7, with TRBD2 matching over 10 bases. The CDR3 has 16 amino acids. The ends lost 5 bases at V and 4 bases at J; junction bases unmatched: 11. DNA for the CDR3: TGTGCCAGCAGTCCCCTGCGGGCTAGCGGGAGTTACGAGCAGTACTTC. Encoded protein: CASSPLRASGSYEQYF.

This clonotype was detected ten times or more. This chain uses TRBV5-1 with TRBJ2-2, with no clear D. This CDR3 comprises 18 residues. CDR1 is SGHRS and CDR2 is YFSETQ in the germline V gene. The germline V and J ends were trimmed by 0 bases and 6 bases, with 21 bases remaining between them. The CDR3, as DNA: TGCGCCAGCAGCTTGGGAATAGCCTCTAGTCTATTACCCGGGGAGCTGTTTTTT. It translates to CASSLGIASSLLPGELFF. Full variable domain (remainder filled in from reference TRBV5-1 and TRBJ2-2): KAGVTQTPRYLIKTRGQQVTLSCSPISGHRSVSWYQQTPGQGLQFLFEYFSETQRNKGNFPGRFSGRQFSNSRSEMNVSTLELGDSALYLCASSLGIASSLLPGELFFGEGSRLTVL.

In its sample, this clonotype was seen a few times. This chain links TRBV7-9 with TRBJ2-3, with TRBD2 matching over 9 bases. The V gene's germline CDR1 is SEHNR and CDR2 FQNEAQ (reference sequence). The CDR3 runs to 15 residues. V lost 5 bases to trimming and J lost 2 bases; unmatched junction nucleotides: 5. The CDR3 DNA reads TGTGCCAGCAGCGTTAGCGGGAGACCCACAGATACGCAGTATTTT. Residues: CASSVSGRPTDTQYF.

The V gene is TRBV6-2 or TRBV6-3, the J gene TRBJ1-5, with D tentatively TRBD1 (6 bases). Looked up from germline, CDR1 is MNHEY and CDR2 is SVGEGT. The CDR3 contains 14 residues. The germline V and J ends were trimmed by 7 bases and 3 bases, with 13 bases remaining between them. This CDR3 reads CASKEGGFNQPQHF. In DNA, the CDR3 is TGTGCCAGCAAAGAGGGGGGGTTCAATCAGCCCCAGCATTTT.

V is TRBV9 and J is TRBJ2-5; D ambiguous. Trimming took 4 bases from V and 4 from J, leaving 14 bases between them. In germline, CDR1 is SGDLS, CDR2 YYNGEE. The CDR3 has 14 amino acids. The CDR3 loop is CASSRSDPGETQYF. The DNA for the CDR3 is TGTGCCAGCAGCCGAAGCGACCCCGGAGAGACCCAGTACTTC. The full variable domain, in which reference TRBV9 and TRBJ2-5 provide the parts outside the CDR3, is DSGVTQTPKHLITATGQRVTLRCSPRSGDLSVYWYQQSLDQGLQFLIQYYNGEERAKGNILERFSAQQFPDLHSELNLSSLELGDSALYFCASSRSDPGETQYFGPGTRLLVL.

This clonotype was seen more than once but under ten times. The CDR3 nucleotides are TGCAGTGCTAGAGATTCGAGGCTTCAGTTCTTC. It encodes CSARDSRLQFF. The chain links TRBV20-1 to TRBJ2-1, with D unclear. Deletions cut 0 bases from V and 13 bases from J, with 10 bases between. CDR1 and CDR2 (germline): DFQATT, SNEGSKA (reference sequence). This CDR3 comprises 11 residues.

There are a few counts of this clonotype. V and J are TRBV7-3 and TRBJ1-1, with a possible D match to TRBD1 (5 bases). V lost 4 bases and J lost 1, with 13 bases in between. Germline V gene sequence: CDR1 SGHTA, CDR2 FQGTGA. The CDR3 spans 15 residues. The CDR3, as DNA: TGTGCCAGCAGCTCGGCGGGACTCGGGAACACTGAAGCTTTCTTT. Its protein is CASSSAGLGNTEAFF.

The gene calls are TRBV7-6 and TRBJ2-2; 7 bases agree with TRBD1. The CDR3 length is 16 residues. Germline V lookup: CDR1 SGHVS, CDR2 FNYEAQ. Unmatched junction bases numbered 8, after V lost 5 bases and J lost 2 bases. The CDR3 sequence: CASSRTGPANTGELFF. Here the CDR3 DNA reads TGTGCCAGCAGCAGGACAGGCCCCGCTAACACCGGGGAGCTGTTTTTT.

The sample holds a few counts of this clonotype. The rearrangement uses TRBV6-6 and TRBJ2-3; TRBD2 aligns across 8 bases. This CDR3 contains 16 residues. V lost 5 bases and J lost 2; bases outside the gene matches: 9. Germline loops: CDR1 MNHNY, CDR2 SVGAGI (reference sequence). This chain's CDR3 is CASSRKTSEFTDTQYF. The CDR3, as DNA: TGTGCCAGCAGTCGTAAGACTAGCGAGTTCACAGATACGCAGTATTTT.

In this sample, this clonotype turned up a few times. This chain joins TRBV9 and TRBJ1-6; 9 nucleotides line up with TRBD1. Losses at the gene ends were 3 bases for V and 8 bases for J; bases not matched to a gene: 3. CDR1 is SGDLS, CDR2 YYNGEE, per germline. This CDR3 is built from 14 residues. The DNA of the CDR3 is TGTGCCAGCAGCGACAGGACAGGGGATTCACCCCTCCACTTT. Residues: CASSDRTGDSPLHF.

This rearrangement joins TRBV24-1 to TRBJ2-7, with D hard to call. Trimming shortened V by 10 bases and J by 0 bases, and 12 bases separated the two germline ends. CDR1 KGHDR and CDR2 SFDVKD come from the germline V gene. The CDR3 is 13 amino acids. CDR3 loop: CATSTEISYEQYF. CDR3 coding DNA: TGTGCCACTTCGACCGAAATCTCCTACGAGCAGTACTTC.

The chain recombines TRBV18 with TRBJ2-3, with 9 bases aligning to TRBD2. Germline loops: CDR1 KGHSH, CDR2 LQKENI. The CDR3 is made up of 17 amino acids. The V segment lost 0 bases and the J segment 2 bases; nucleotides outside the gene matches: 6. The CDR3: CASSPPTAGGPTDTQYF. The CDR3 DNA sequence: TGTGCCAGCTCACCACCTACAGCGGGGGGTCCCACAGATACGCAGTATTTT. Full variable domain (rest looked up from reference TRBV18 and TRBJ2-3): NAGVMQNPRHLVRRRGQEARLRCSPMKGHSHVYWYRQLPEEGLKFMVYLQKENIIDESGMPKERFSAEFPKEGPSILRIQQVVRGDSAAYFCASSPPTAGGPTDTQYFGPGTRLTVL.

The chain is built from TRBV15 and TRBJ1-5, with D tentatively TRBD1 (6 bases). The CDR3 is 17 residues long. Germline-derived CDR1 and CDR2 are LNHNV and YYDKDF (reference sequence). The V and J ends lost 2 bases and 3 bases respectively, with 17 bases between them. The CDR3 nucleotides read TGTGCCACCAGCAGATCAAGACAACAGGGAGACAATCAGCCCCAGCATTTT. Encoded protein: CATSRSRQQGDNQPQHF.